Here is one TCR beta chain with its context. Use of 60 Vbeta and 13 Jbeta primers characterized the PCR. Original methodology: Later, an analysis found around 80 million unique TCR beta chains, and 10 million to 11 million of these were shared. Profiled with immunoSEQ multiplex PCR; TCRdb holds only in-frame clones, not every one. The V and J calls and clone size were taken over from that table, and D and trimming were inferred from the DNA. This sample has 200,000 to 300,000 clones, with 82% found just once. This sample was included in a study of cytomegalovirus exposure and HLA in healthy donors. Study-wide context: Genotyping showed 81% of 398 donors falling in the Caucasian-associated ancestry cluster.

CDR1 and CDR2 from the germline V gene are LNHNV and YYDKDF (reference sequence). The V and J ends lost 0 bases and 4 bases respectively, with 10 bases between them. The CDR3 has 14 residues. Nominally healthy donors provided the samples, though records likely missed some immune exposures. Material for sequencing was PBMCs. The genes are TRBV15 and TRBJ2-7; possible D gene TRBD2, 6 bases. The receptor was isolated from a middle-aged woman in good health and CMV-seropositive. This CDR3 is CATSREAGAYEQYF. CDR3 coding DNA: TGTGCCACCAGCAGAGAAGCGGGCGCATACGAGCAGTACTTC.